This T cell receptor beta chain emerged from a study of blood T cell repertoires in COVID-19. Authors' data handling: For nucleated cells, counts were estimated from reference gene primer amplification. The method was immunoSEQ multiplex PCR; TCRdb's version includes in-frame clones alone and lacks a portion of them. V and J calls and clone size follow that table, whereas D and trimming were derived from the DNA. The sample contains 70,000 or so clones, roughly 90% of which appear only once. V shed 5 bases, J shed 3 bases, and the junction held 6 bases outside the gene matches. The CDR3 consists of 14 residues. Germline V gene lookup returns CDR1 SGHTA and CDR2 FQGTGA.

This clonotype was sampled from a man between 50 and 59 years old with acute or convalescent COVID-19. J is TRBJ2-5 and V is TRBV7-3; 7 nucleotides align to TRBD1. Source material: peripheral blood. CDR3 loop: CASSLTGSEETQYF. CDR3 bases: TGTGCCAGCAGCCTGACAGGGAGTGAAGAGACCCAGTACTTC.